This is a list of T cell receptor beta chains from one sample in a study of T-cell memory formation after mild COVID-19. TCRdb passed the 5' RACE reads through MiXCR, listing each CDR3 protein once. The sample lists about 350,000 distinct CDR3 sequences; around 14% were seen once. The material sequenced was PBMCs or a T cell subset sorted from them (not recorded which). The receptors come from a young man who had mild COVID-19 (a few samples of this study predate the infection). Cell type and time point are not known. Both conserved end residues are part of each CDR3. A D gene is named only where the DNA matches it firmly. Rows give clone size only sometimes, using once, few, many, or a class for an expanded clone.

abundance: few; d_gene: TRBD1; v_gene: TRBV2; j_gene: TRBJ1-2; CDR3nt: TGTGCCAGCGGACAGGGAGCCTATGGCTACACCTTC; CDR3aa: CASGQGAYGYTF
abundance: NA; d_gene: NA; v_gene: TRBV24-1; j_gene: TRBJ2-6; CDR3nt: TGTGCCACCAGTGATTTCAGCTCTGGGGCCAACGTCCTGACTTTC; CDR3aa: CATSDFSSGANVLTF
abundance: few; d_gene: NA; v_gene: TRBV7-6; j_gene: TRBJ2-7; CDR3nt: TGTGCCAGCAGCTTAATCCCCCGGACCCCTTACGAGCAGTACTTC; CDR3aa: CASSLIPRTPYEQYF
abundance: NA; d_gene: TRBD1; v_gene: TRBV7-3; j_gene: TRBJ2-1; CDR3nt: TGTGCCAGCAGCTTAATGGGACAGAGCAATGAGCAGTTCTTC; CDR3aa: CASSLMGQSNEQFF
abundance: NA; d_gene: NA; v_gene: TRBV20-1; j_gene: TRBJ2-6; CDR3nt: TGCAGTGCCAGATCTCTCTCTGGGGCCAACGTCCTGACTTTC; CDR3aa: CSARSLSGANVLTF
abundance: NA; d_gene: NA; v_gene: TRBV7-9; j_gene: TRBJ1-1; CDR3nt: TGTGCCAACTCGGGACGGTTGAACACTGAAGCTTTCTTT; CDR3aa: CANSGRLNTEAFF
abundance: many; d_gene: NA; v_gene: TRBV5-1; j_gene: TRBJ2-1; CDR3nt: TGCGCCAGCAGCTTGGGTGGGGACCATCCCAATGAGCAGTTCTTC; CDR3aa: CASSLGGDHPNEQFF
abundance: NA; d_gene: TRBD2; v_gene: TRBV4-3; j_gene: TRBJ2-1; CDR3nt: TGCGCCAGCAGCCAAGAGCTAGCGGGGTCCTTCAATGAGCAGTTCTTC; CDR3aa: CASSQELAGSFNEQFF
abundance: NA; d_gene: TRBD2; v_gene: TRBV11-2; j_gene: TRBJ2-3; CDR3nt: TGTGCCAGCAGCCCATACAGAAGTAGCGGGGGGCCAAGACTCGCAGATACGCAGTATTTT; CDR3aa: CASSPYRSSGGPRLADTQYF
abundance: few; d_gene: NA; v_gene: TRBV24-1; j_gene: TRBJ2-7; CDR3nt: TGTGCCACCAGAAGCCCCGGACAGCCTCCTTCCTACGAGCAGTACTTC; CDR3aa: CATRSPGQPPSYEQYF
abundance: few; d_gene: NA; v_gene: TRBV29-1; j_gene: TRBJ2-5; CDR3nt: TGCAGCGTTGAGGGACGGGGATGGGGTCAAGAGACCCAGTACTTC; CDR3aa: CSVEGRGWGQETQYF
abundance: many; d_gene: NA; v_gene: TRBV12-3/TRBV12-4; j_gene: TRBJ2-5; CDR3nt: TGTGCCAGCAGTTTAATAGGGGGAGAGACCCAGTACTTC; CDR3aa: CASSLIGGETQYF
abundance: many; d_gene: TRBD1; v_gene: TRBV5-8; j_gene: TRBJ2-3; CDR3nt: TGTGCCAGCAGCCCCGGGACAGGGCCCACAGATACGCAGTATTTT; CDR3aa: CASSPGTGPTDTQYF